The rows below give T cell receptor beta chains drawn from one sample of a study of control samples from healthy donors and cancer patients. The method was immunoSEQ multiplex PCR; TCRdb's version includes in-frame clones alone and lacks a portion of them. The data show about 35,000 clones, with about 93% seen just once and roughly 1.7% held by the top ten. The sample was PBMCs. These receptors came from a man aged 40-49 years with colorectal cancer. CDR3s include the opening cysteine and the closing phenylalanine or tryptophan. The D gene is left open where the match is weak. Expanded clones get a size class; other rows say once, few or many, or leave the size out.

j_call,clone_size,v_call,d_call,cdr3_aa,cdr3_nt
TRBJ1-1,.,TRBV27,.,CASSLYGENTEAFF,TGTGCCAGCAGTTTATATGGGGAGAACACTGAAGCTTTCTTT
TRBJ1-2,.,TRBV7-9,.,CASRKLGTGRSFNYGYTF,TGTGCCAGCAGGAAATTAGGTACAGGCCGGAGTTTTAACTATGGCTACACCTTC
TRBJ2-3,.,TRBV4-1,.,CASSQEGSTDTQYF,TGCGCCAGCAGCCAAGAGGGCAGCACAGATACGCAGTATTTT
TRBJ1-1,.,TRBV27,TRBD1,CASSFSGQGFAEAFF,TGTGCCAGCAGTTTTTCGGGACAGGGGTTCGCTGAAGCTTTCTTT
TRBJ1-4,.,TRBV6-5,TRBD1,CASRSRQGGNEKLFF,TGTGCCAGCAGAAGCCGACAGGGTGGAAATGAAAAACTGTTTTTT
TRBJ2-1,few,TRBV19,TRBD1,CASSSRQGGDEQFF,TGTGCCAGTAGTAGTCGACAGGGTGGTGATGAGCAGTTCTTC
TRBJ1-2,once,TRBV5-1,.,CASSSDSFPNYGYTF,TGCGCCAGCAGCTCAGACAGCTTCCCTAACTATGGCTACACCTTC
TRBJ1-1,.,TRBV2,TRBD1,CASRTEDRGGTEAFF,TGTGCCAGCAGAACTGAGGACAGGGGTGGCACTGAAGCTTTCTTT
TRBJ1-3,.,TRBV7-2,.,CASSEQGVHRGNTIYF,TGTGCCAGCAGCGAGCAAGGGGTCCATAGAGGAAACACCATATATTTT
TRBJ2-5,.,TRBV6-5,TRBD2,CASSYSGGGGETQYF,TGTGCCAGCAGTTACTCCGGCGGGGGAGGGGAGACCCAGTACTTC
TRBJ1-1,.,TRBV11-3,.,CASSSGPGSEAFF,TGTGCCAGCAGCTCCGGTCCAGGGTCTGAAGCTTTCTTT
TRBJ1-1,.,TRBV11-2,.,CASSYAGGYTEAFF,TGTGCCAGCAGCTACGCGGGGGGGTACACTGAAGCTTTCTTT
TRBJ1-6,.,TRBV6-5,.,CASSYKSGDLHF,TGTGCCAGCAGTTACAAATCAGGGGACCTCCACTTT
TRBJ2-5,.,TRBV5-1,TRBD1,CASSLAAQGAEKTQYF,TGCGCCAGCAGCTTGGCGGCCCAGGGGGCAGAGAAGACCCAGTACTTC
TRBJ2-3,.,TRBV7-2,.,CASSPRGLGPDTQYF,TGTGCCAGCAGCCCCCGCGGCTTGGGGCCAGATACGCAGTATTTT
TRBJ2-3,.,TRBV10-3,TRBD1,CAISEGTGSYTDTQYF,TGTGCCATCAGTGAAGGGACAGGGAGCTACACAGATACGCAGTATTTT
TRBJ1-1,.,TRBV19,TRBD1,CASSGGQGMNTEAFF,TGTGCCAGTAGTGGGGGACAGGGGATGAACACTGAAGCTTTCTTT
TRBJ2-7,.,TRBV2,.,CASSEWSRAYEQYF,TGTGCCAGCAGTGAATGGTCCCGGGCCTACGAGCAGTACTTC
TRBJ2-7,once,TRBV23-1,.,CASTREQGDSYEQYF,TGCGCCAGCACACGGGAACAGGGAGACTCCTACGAGCAGTACTTC
TRBJ2-7,.,TRBV18,.,CASSFSYEQYF,TGTGCCAGCTCGTTCTCCTACGAGCAGTACTTC
TRBJ2-5,.,TRBV19,.,CASSIRDPGETQYF,TGTGCCAGTAGTATAAGGGATCCGGGGGAGACCCAGTACTTC
TRBJ1-1,.,TRBV5-1,.,CASSKAGTEAFF,TGCGCCAGCAGCAAGGCAGGCACTGAAGCTTTCTTT
TRBJ1-2,.,TRBV2,TRBD1,CASSRTGNYGYTF,TGTGCCAGCAGCCGGACAGGAAACTATGGCTACACCTTC
TRBJ1-5,.,TRBV11-2,.,CASSLNSGENQPQHF,TGTGCCAGCAGCTTAAATTCTGGGGAGAATCAGCCCCAGCATTTT
TRBJ1-6,.,TRBV9,.,CASSGSGGYNSPLHF,TGTGCCAGCAGCGGTAGCGGGGGATATAATTCACCCCTCCACTTT
TRBJ1-1,.,TRBV9,.,CASSVVGQRNTEAFF,TGTGCCAGCAGCGTAGTAGGACAGAGGAACACTGAAGCTTTCTTT